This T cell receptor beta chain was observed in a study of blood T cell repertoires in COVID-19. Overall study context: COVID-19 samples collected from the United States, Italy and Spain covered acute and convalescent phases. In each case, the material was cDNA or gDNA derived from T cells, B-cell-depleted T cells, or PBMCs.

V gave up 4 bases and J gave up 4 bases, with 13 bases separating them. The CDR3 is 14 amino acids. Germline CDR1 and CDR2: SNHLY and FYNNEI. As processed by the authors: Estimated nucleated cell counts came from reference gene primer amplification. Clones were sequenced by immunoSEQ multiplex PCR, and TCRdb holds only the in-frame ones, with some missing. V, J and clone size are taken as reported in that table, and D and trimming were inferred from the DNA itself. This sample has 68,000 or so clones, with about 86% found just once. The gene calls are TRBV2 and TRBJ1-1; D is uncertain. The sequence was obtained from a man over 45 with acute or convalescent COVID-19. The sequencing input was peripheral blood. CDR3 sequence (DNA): TGTGCCAGCAGTGCCGGATACAGAGTCACTGAAGCTTTCTTT. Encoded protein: CASSAGYRVTEAFF.